This T cell receptor beta chain was obtained from a study of response to subunit inactivated influenza vaccine. Regarding the study as a whole: Authors suggested few new T cells are recruited by each seasonal influenza vaccination.

About this clonotype itself: Its specificity is not known.

In germline, CDR1 is SGHRS, CDR2 YFSETQ. J was trimmed by 9 bases and V by 3 bases; bases with no gene match: 7. This CDR3 is 13 amino acids long. TCRdb re-derived calls from the RT-PCR reads in MiXCR, one entry per CDR3 protein. The table has fewer than 800,000 distinct CDR3 sequences, approximately 14% seen once. This sample comprised PBMCs from blood, obtained 11 to 12 days after vaccination. The chain recombines TRBV5-1 with TRBJ2-5; 8 positions agree with TRBD1. This receptor was identified in a man aged 50 or older who received an inactivated influenza vaccine. CDR3 bases: TGCGCCAGCAGCTCGGGACAGGCGAGGGCCCAGTACTTC. This codes for CASSSGQARAQYF.